This is a list of T cell receptor beta chains from one sample in a study of graft-versus-host responses after intestinal transplantation. For these receptors, no antigen is known. This table comes from immunoSEQ multiplex PCR, and its TCRdb copy is limited to in-frame clones, with some not included. The sample carries about 120,000 clones, about nine tenths recorded once. Here the sequenced sample was unstimulated CD4+ T cells sorted from spleen or lymph node cells, taken before intestinal transplant. The source of these receptors is a human donor who received an intestinal transplant. CDR3s include the opening cysteine and the closing phenylalanine or tryptophan. A D gene is named only where the DNA matches it firmly. The size field is filled for only some rows; it gives once, few, many or a size class.

size | J | V | D | CDR3 | DNA
- | TRBJ2-5 | TRBV28 | - | CASSNYQETQYF | TGTGCCAGCAGTAACTACCAAGAGACCCAGTACTTC
- | TRBJ2-1 | TRBV28 | - | CASSFRGKNNEQFF | TGTGCCAGCAGTTTTCGCGGAAAAAATAATGAGCAGTTCTTC
- | TRBJ1-4 | TRBV10-3 | TRBD1 | CAISDRDYEKLFF | TGTGCCATCTCAGACAGGGATTATGAAAAACTGTTTTTT
- | TRBJ1-3 | TRBV2 | - | CASLDSYSGNTIYF | TGTGCCAGCCTTGACAGTTACTCTGGAAACACCATATATTTT
- | TRBJ1-2 | TRBV5-8 | - | CASSRGTSVYYGYTF | TGTGCCAGCAGCCGAGGGACATCTGTTTACTATGGCTACACCTTC
few | TRBJ1-6 | TRBV6-5 | TRBD1 | CASSYVSGQGLPLHF | TGTGCCAGCAGTTACGTATCCGGACAGGGTTTACCCCTCCACTTT
- | TRBJ1-3 | TRBV6-5 | - | CASSYRHPYAGNTIYF | TGTGCCAGCAGTTACCGACATCCTTACGCTGGAAACACCATATATTTT
- | TRBJ2-1 | TRBV5-1 | TRBD2 | CASSFSGLAGGDNEQFF | TGCGCCAGCAGCTTCTCCGGCCTAGCGGGAGGGGACAATGAGCAGTTCTTC
- | TRBJ2-7 | TRBV11-2 | - | CASSSGAGQSFYEQYF | TGTGCCAGCAGCTCCGGAGCGGGACAAAGCTTCTACGAGCAGTACTTC
- | TRBJ2-7 | TRBV5-1 | TRBD1 | CASSGAMGQSYEQYF | TGCGCCAGCAGCGGGGCGATGGGACAGTCATACGAGCAGTACTTC
- | TRBJ2-1 | TRBV5-1 | TRBD1 | CASSLRGPTDNEQFF | TGCGCCAGCAGCTTGAGGGGGCCGACGGACAATGAGCAGTTCTTC
- | TRBJ1-2 | TRBV15 | - | CATSRDRGAGGYTF | TGTGCCACCAGCAGAGATCGGGGGGCGGGAGGCTACACCTTC
- | TRBJ2-3 | TRBV4-1 | - | CASSRTPTTVDTQYF | TGCGCCAGCAGCCGAACTCCTACGACTGTAGATACGCAGTATTTT
- | TRBJ2-7 | TRBV7-9 | TRBD2 | CASRLLNRLAGGPGEQYF | TGTGCCAGCAGATTGTTGAATAGACTAGCGGGAGGGCCGGGTGAGCAGTACTTC
- | TRBJ2-2 | TRBV5-1 | TRBD1 | CASSQRTGLTGELFF | TGCGCCAGCAGCCAGAGGACAGGGTTAACCGGGGAGCTGTTTTTT
- | TRBJ2-1 | TRBV6-1 | - | CASSGGLLGSYNEQFF | TGTGCCAGCAGTGGGGGACTTCTTGGCTCCTACAATGAGCAGTTCTTC
- | TRBJ2-3 | TRBV4-1 | - | CASSQGFLAQGGSTDTQYF | TGCGCCAGCAGCCAAGGATTCCTGGCTCAGGGCGGAAGCACAGATACGCAGTATTTT
few | TRBJ1-1 | TRBV10-2 | TRBD1 | CASRAGTGVREAFF | TGCGCCAGCAGGGCCGGGACAGGGGTTAGGGAAGCTTTCTTT
- | TRBJ1-2 | TRBV30 | TRBD1 | CACIFRGDYGYTF | TGTGCCTGCATATTCAGGGGGGACTATGGCTACACCTTC
- | TRBJ2-7 | TRBV10-2 | - | CASRATAYEQYF | TGCGCCAGCAGGGCGACAGCCTACGAGCAGTACTTC
- | TRBJ1-2 | TRBV5-1 | - | CASSLAERYGYTF | TGCGCCAGCAGCTTGGCGGAGAGGTATGGCTACACCTTC
- | TRBJ2-7 | TRBV18 | TRBD2 | CASSRTSGGVPYEQYF | TGTGCCAGCTCACGGACTAGCGGGGGAGTCCCCTACGAGCAGTACTTC
- | TRBJ2-2 | TRBV19 | TRBD2 | CASSIVSGDTGELFF | TGTGCCAGTAGTATAGTCAGCGGGGACACCGGGGAGCTGTTTTTT
- | TRBJ2-7 | TRBV9 | TRBD1 | CASSVFPGTGVYEQYF | TGTGCCAGCAGCGTATTTCCTGGGACAGGGGTCTACGAGCAGTACTTC
few | TRBJ2-1 | TRBV5-1 | TRBD2 | CASSFTSGMRSNEQFF | TGCGCCAGCAGCTTTACTAGCGGGATGAGGTCCAATGAGCAGTTCTTC
- | TRBJ1-1 | TRBV7-2 | - | CASSPVRPNTEAFF | TGTGCCAGCAGCCCCGTTCGTCCCAACACTGAAGCTTTCTTT
- | TRBJ1-6 | TRBV23-1 | - | CASSHPTGFAYNSPLHF | TGCGCCAGCAGTCACCCTACAGGGTTCGCCTATAATTCACCCCTCCACTTT
- | TRBJ2-3 | TRBV10-1 | TRBD2 | CASSERTSGTLSLPQYF | TGCGCCAGCAGCGAACGGACTAGCGGGACCCTCTCCCTTCCGCAGTATTTT
- | TRBJ2-1 | TRBV7-2 | - | CASSLLGDPSYNEQFF | TGTGCCAGCAGCTTACTTGGAGATCCCTCCTACAATGAGCAGTTCTTC
- | TRBJ2-7 | TRBV15 | TRBD1 | CATSRDHGGDRGYEQYF | TGTGCCACCAGCAGAGATCACGGGGGGGACAGGGGCTACGAGCAGTACTTC
- | TRBJ2-3 | TRBV5-1 | - | CASSLGYTDTQYF | TGCGCCAGCAGCTTGGGCTACACAGATACGCAGTATTTT